The 17 T cell receptor beta chains presented below share a single source sample, sequenced in a study of shared clonotypes between healthy human individuals. Sequencing used immunoSEQ multiplex PCR; TCRdb keeps in-frame clones, though not all of them. The profile covers 2 million to 2.5 million clones, with approximately 96% appearing a single time and over 0.1% taken by the ten largest. The sample was naive CD4+ T cells sorted from blood. Subset here: CD45RA+ positively selected. Receptors were obtained from a man younger than 35 in good health.

This clone was counted a single time. Other DNA sequences in the sample encode the same CDR3. This sequence joins TRBV9 and TRBJ2-1, with 10 bases matching TRBD2. The germline CDR1 and CDR2 sequences are SGDLS and YYNGEE. V was pared by 2 bases and J by 2 bases, with 4 bases of the junction left unmatched. The CDR3 extends over 16 amino acids. CDR3 amino acids: CASSVAGTSAYNEQFF. The CDR3 nucleotides read TGTGCCAGCAGCGTGGCCGGGACTAGCGCCTACAATGAGCAGTTCTTC. The full variable domain, with the rest looked up from reference TRBV9 and TRBJ2-1, is DSGVTQTPKHLITATGQRVTLRCSPRSGDLSVYWYQQSLDQGLQFLIQYYNGEERAKGNILERFSAQQFPDLHSELNLSSLELGDSALYFCASSVAGTSAYNEQFFGPGTRLTVL.

The V and J genes are TRBV28 and TRBJ2-7, with TRBD2 as a possible D gene (7 bases). CDR1 and CDR2 from the germline V gene are MDHEN and SYDVKM. V gave up 2 bases and J gave up 3 bases, with 11 bases separating them. The length of the CDR3 is 14 residues. This chain's CDR3 is CASSLGGGGYEQYF. The CDR3 coding sequence is TGTGCCAGCAGTTTAGGCGGGGGCGGCTACGAGCAGTACTTC.

The sample holds one count of this clone. The rearrangement links TRBV30 to TRBJ2-7, with D possibly matching TRBD1 (5 bases). This CDR3 spans 12 amino acids. V dropped 6 bases and J dropped 2 bases, with 11 bases sitting between them. CDR1 and CDR2 from the germline V gene are GTSNPN and SVGIG (reference sequence). The CDR3 DNA reads as TGTGCCTGCAGGACACCTACCTACGAGCAGTACTTC. Its translation: CACRTPTYEQYF.

The chain carries TRBV7-2 and TRBJ2-4, with D tentatively TRBD2 (5 bases). The V end was cut by 4 bases, the J end by 1 base, with 11 bases between. The CDR3 is made up of 15 amino acids. CDR1 is SGHTA, CDR2 FQGNSA, per germline. Written as DNA, the CDR3 is TGTGCCAGCAGCTGGCCGGGGTCGGCCAAAAACATTCAGTACTTC. Encoded protein: CASSWPGSAKNIQYF.

The chain uses TRBV7-2 and TRBJ2-5, with 8 bases that match TRBD2. The germline gives CDR1 SGHTA, CDR2 FQGNSA. Trimming cost V 3 bases and J 1 base; bases outside gene matches: 7. The CDR3 length is 16 residues. CDR3 bases: TGTGCCAGCAGCTTCTCTTCTAGCGGGTTCCAAGAGACCCAGTACTTC. Residues: CASSFSSSGFQETQYF.

The chain combines TRBV9 with TRBJ2-7, with TRBD1 matching over 10 bases. CDR3 length equals 15 residues. Per the germline V gene, CDR1 is SGDLS and CDR2 is YYNGEE. After removal of 4 bases from V and 7 bases from J, the junction contained 11 bases not matched to a gene. CDR3 DNA sequence: TGTGCCAGCAGCCCGACCGGGACAGGGGTTCGTGAGCAGTACTTC. This encodes CASSPTGTGVREQYF. The complete variable domain, with remaining parts taken from reference TRBV9 and TRBJ2-7, reads DSGVTQTPKHLITATGQRVTLRCSPRSGDLSVYWYQQSLDQGLQFLIQYYNGEERAKGNILERFSAQQFPDLHSELNLSSLELGDSALYFCASSPTGTGVREQYFGPGTRLTVT.

Turning to this clone: Different DNA sequences within this sample yield the same CDR3. The rearrangement links TRBV10-3 to TRBJ1-1, with a tentative D call TRBD1 (5 bases). Trimming removed 5 bases from V and 0 bases from J, with 7 bases in between. From germline, CDR1 is ENHRY and CDR2 SYGVKD. The CDR3 covers 13 residues. The CDR3 spells CAISTGMNTEAFF. CDR3 sequence (DNA): TGTGCCATCAGTACAGGCATGAACACTGAAGCTTTCTTT.

As for this clone: Other DNA sequences within the sample encode an identical CDR3. The chain uses TRBV5-1 and TRBJ2-7, with 8 bases aligning to TRBD1. Trimming removed 4 bases from V and 2 bases from J; junction bases left unmatched: 5. Per the germline V gene, CDR1 is SGHRS and CDR2 is YFSETQ. The length of the CDR3 is 14 residues. CDR3 amino acids: CASSLTGATYEQYF. In DNA form, the CDR3 reads TGCGCCAGCAGCCTGACAGGGGCCACCTACGAGCAGTACTTC.

V usage is TRBV10-3 and J usage is TRBJ2-2; 9 nucleotides match TRBD1. Germline loops: CDR1 ENHRY, CDR2 SYGVKD. This CDR3 is 15 amino acids long. With V trimmed by 11 bases and J by 2 bases, 9 bases remained unmatched. The DNA of the CDR3 is TGTGCCTCGCGCCAGGGACAGGGAAACACCGGGGAGCTGTTTTTT. Its protein is CASRQGQGNTGELFF.

The chain recombines TRBV29-1 with TRBJ1-2; D ambiguous. V gave up 4 bases and J gave up 7 bases, with 13 bases separating them. The CDR3 consists of 12 residues. The germline CDR1 and CDR2 sequences are SQVTM and ANQGSEA. The DNA of the CDR3 is TGCAGCGTTGTTACCGGGTCTCGTGGCTACACCTTC. Residues: CSVVTGSRGYTF.

The CDR3 DNA follows: TGTGCTAGTGGTTTGGTCCTCCCATTCTCGGGACAGGGGAATCAGCCCCAGCATTTT. Its protein product is CASGLVLPFSGQGNQPQHF. V gene TRBV12-5 combines with J gene TRBJ1-5; 10 positions agree with TRBD1. Germline V gene lookup returns CDR1 LGHNT and CDR2 FRNRAP. V shed 0 bases, J shed 4 bases, and the junction held 12 bases outside the gene matches. This CDR3 has 19 residues.

This clone was observed a single time. This specimen includes other DNA sequences encoding the same CDR3. The chain is built from TRBV5-1 and TRBJ2-6, with 7 bases identical to TRBD1. The V gene's germline CDR1 is SGHRS and CDR2 YFSETQ. Trimming took 3 bases from V and 4 from J; bases not matched to a gene: 4. The CDR3 consists of 15 residues. The CDR3 DNA reads as TGCGCCAGCAGCTATACAGGGGCCGGGGCCAACGTCCTGACTTTC. Encoded protein: CASSYTGAGANVLTF.

This clone was recorded only once. The chain recombines TRBV4-1 with TRBJ2-7, with D maybe TRBD2 (5 bases). Trimming stripped 4 bases from V and 2 bases from J, with 12 bases between. Per the germline V gene, CDR1 is MGHRA and CDR2 is YSYEKL. The CDR3 runs to 14 residues. The CDR3 here is CASSLSPGAYEQYF. DNA of the CDR3: TGCGCCAGCAGCCTCTCCCCCGGGGCCTACGAGCAGTACTTC.

About this clone itself: This same CDR3 is encoded by further DNA sequences in the sample. The chain recombines TRBV11-3 with TRBJ2-3; unclear D gene. V gave up 1 base and J gave up 4 bases, with 9 bases separating them. The CDR3 sequence is 14 residues long. The germline V gene encodes CDR1 SGHNT and CDR2 YENEEA. In nucleotides, the CDR3 is TGTGCCAGCAGCTTAGGTGGTGGGGCAGATACGCAGTATTTT. Protein sequence: CASSLGGGADTQYF.

This sequence joins TRBV2 and TRBJ2-3; D call uncertain. Looked up from germline, CDR1 is SNHLY and CDR2 is FYNNEI. Trimming took off 4 bases at V and 3 bases at J, with 8 bases between the two ends. CDR3 length: 13 amino acids. The CDR3 nucleotides are TGTGCCAGCAGTGGGCCGAAAACAGATACGCAGTATTTT. It is translated as CASSGPKTDTQYF. The variable domain in full, completed from reference TRBV2 and TRBJ2-3, reads EPEVTQTPSHQVTQMGQEVILRCVPISNHLYFYWYRQILGQKVEFLVSFYNNEISEKSEIFDDQFSVERPDGSNFTLKIRSTKLEDSAMYFCASSGPKTDTQYFGPGTRLTVL.

The genes are TRBV7-2 and TRBJ2-2; a possible D gene is TRBD2 (6 bases). The CDR3 totals 16 residues. Trimming pared 1 base from V and 6 bases from J, leaving 15 bases between. CDR1 and CDR2 from the germline V gene are SGHTA and FQGNSA. CDR3 protein: CASSLVTGLGAGELFF. CDR3 DNA sequence: TGTGCCAGCAGCTTAGTCACGGGACTGGGCGCCGGGGAGCTGTTTTTT.

V gene TRBV7-2 combines with J gene TRBJ2-7, with 13 positions matching TRBD2. The V gene's germline CDR1 is SGHTA and CDR2 FQGNSA. The CDR3 is 15 amino acids. J lost 7 bases, V lost 5 bases, and 8 bases had no gene match. This chain's CDR3 is CASSVPTSGRSEQYF. The CDR3 DNA is TGTGCCAGCAGCGTCCCGACTAGCGGGAGGAGTGAGCAGTACTTC.